The 32 T cell receptor beta chains given below trace back to one sample, sequenced in a study of beta chain features in type 1 diabetes. What was sequenced were expressed TCRB transcripts, since all of the isolated RNA had been reverse transcribed. Clones were read by immunoSEQ multiplex PCR, and TCRdb kept only the in-frame ones, dropping some. The sample carries a few hundred thousand clones, about 20% recorded once. Sequencing was carried out using naive CD4+ T cells from blood. These receptors were collected from a woman under 30 in good health.

The chain has TRBV9 and TRBJ2-7; the D gene is possibly TRBD1 (5 bases). The CDR3 covers 14 residues. With 0 bases removed from V and 0 bases from J, the gap between germline ends came to 7 bases. Per the germline V gene, CDR1 is SGDLS and CDR2 is YYNGEE. The CDR3 spells CASSVAQGSYEQYF. Written as DNA, the CDR3 is TGTGCCAGCAGCGTAGCCCAGGGCTCCTACGAGCAGTACTTC.

This clone was found a few times. The CDR3 DNA reads as TGTGCCTGGATCTCCGTCCGGGGTGCCGGGGAGCTGTTTTTT. Translating gives CAWISVRGAGELFF. V and J are TRBV30 and TRBJ2-2, with D possibly being TRBD2 (5 bases). Per the germline V gene, CDR1 is GTSNPN and CDR2 is SVGIG (reference sequence). With 4 bases removed from V and 6 bases from J, the gap between germline ends came to 15 bases. The CDR3 sequence is 14 residues long.

This clone turned up a few times. This sequence joins TRBV2 and TRBJ2-3; D is uncertain. CDR1 and CDR2 (germline): SNHLY, FYNNEI. The CDR3 has 14 amino acids. Trimming took 5 bases from V and 2 from J, leaving 11 bases between them. The CDR3 DNA reads TGTGCCAGCAGTCCGTGGAGTCCCACAGATACGCAGTATTTT. The encoded protein is CASSPWSPTDTQYF.

As regards this clone: Different DNA sequences within this sample yield the same CDR3. The genes are TRBV7-9 and TRBJ2-1, with D unresolved. Germline V gene sequence: CDR1 SEHNR, CDR2 FQNEAQ (reference sequence). Trimming removed 1 base from V and 4 bases from J, with 5 bases in between. The CDR3 totals 13 residues. CDR3 DNA sequence: TGTGCCAGCAGCTTAGGGCTTTACAATGAGCAGTTCTTC. Translating it yields CASSLGLYNEQFF.

Note on this clone: One junction end disagrees with the germline gene, perhaps due to a read error. The chain joins TRBV30 to TRBJ2-3; TRBD2 might be the D (5 bases). In germline, CDR1 is GTSNPN, CDR2 SVGIG (reference sequence). This CDR3 has 12 amino acids. The CDR3 protein is CAWSSLGSASEF. CDR3 DNA sequence: TGTGCCTGGAGTTCTCTTGGGAGCGCGTCGGAGTTT.

This clone occurred a few times. The chain couples TRBV7-3 to TRBJ1-2, with D possibly matching TRBD1 (6 bases). The CDR3 length is 13 residues. Germline V gene lookup returns CDR1 SGHTA and CDR2 FQGTGA. The V end was cut by 5 bases, the J end by 8 bases, with 15 bases between. This CDR3 reads CASSLGGAEGYTF. The CDR3 DNA sequence: TGTGCCAGCAGCCTGGGGGGGGCGGAAGGCTACACCTTC.

This clone was seen a handful of times. Other DNA variants within this sample encode the same CDR3. The chain has TRBV20-1 and TRBJ2-7; tentatively, D is TRBD1 (6 bases). Trimming left V 5 bases short and J 2 bases short, with 7 bases between. The CDR3 has 11 residues. Germline V gene lookup returns CDR1 DFQATT and CDR2 SNEGSKA (reference sequence). The CDR3 sequence: CSASGAYEQYF. CDR3 sequence (DNA): TGCAGTGCTTCAGGGGCCTACGAGCAGTACTTC.

This clone was counted a few times. The genes are TRBV20-1 and TRBJ1-3; D unclear. V lost 3 bases to trimming and J lost 9 bases, with 6 bases between them. The CDR3 extends over 10 amino acids. Germline V gene lookup returns CDR1 DFQATT and CDR2 SNEGSKA (reference sequence). In DNA form, the CDR3 reads TGCAGTGCTAGCGTCGGCACCATATATTTT. Translating it yields CSASVGTIYF.

The chain uses TRBV14 and TRBJ1-1; D remains ambiguous. V shed 0 bases and J shed 10 bases, with 12 bases lying between them. CDR1 and CDR2 (germline): SGHDN, FVKESK. CDR3 length: 13 residues. The CDR3 protein is CASSQDWRGRAFF. The CDR3, as DNA: TGTGCCAGCAGCCAAGATTGGCGGGGTAGAGCTTTCTTT.

The gene calls are TRBV30 and TRBJ2-2, with D perhaps TRBD2 (6 bases). Germline V lookup: CDR1 GTSNPN, CDR2 SVGIG (reference sequence). The CDR3 consists of 15 residues. Between the trimmed V and J ends, which lost 2 bases and 5 bases, there was a span of 15 bases. The CDR3 reads CAWSPRFGRTGELFF. The CDR3 DNA sequence: TGTGCCTGGAGTCCCCGCTTTGGGAGGACCGGGGAGCTGTTTTTT.

The rearrangement uses TRBV5-4 and TRBJ2-5, with D perhaps matching TRBD1 (5 bases). Germline V gives CDR1 SGHNT, CDR2 YYREEE (reference sequence). The CDR3 has 15 amino acids. V lost 4 bases and J 1 base, leaving 14 bases between the germline ends. CDR3 in DNA: TGTGCCAGCAGCCTGTTCTTTACAGGCCAAGAGACCCAGTACTTC. Translated: CASSLFFTGQETQYF.

This clone occurred a few times. The chain carries TRBV7-2 and TRBJ2-1; 7 nucleotides agree with TRBD1. The CDR3 runs to 17 residues. The junction had 5 bases not matched to a gene; V was cut back by 0 bases and J by 0 bases. Germline CDR1 is SGHTA and CDR2 is FQGNSA. The CDR3 loop is CASSLARGRSSYNEQFF. DNA for the CDR3: TGTGCCAGCAGCTTAGCGAGGGGGCGAAGCTCCTACAATGAGCAGTTCTTC.

The gene calls are TRBV16 and TRBJ1-1; D unclear. CDR3 size: 13 residues. In germline, CDR1 is KGHSY, CDR2 FQNENV. V was cut by 7 bases and J by 3 bases, with 12 bases left in between. This CDR3 is CASTSRVHTEAFF. The CDR3 DNA follows: TGTGCCAGCACCAGCCGGGTTCACACTGAAGCTTTCTTT.

V is TRBV13 and J is TRBJ1-1; D is uncertain. The germline gives CDR1 PRHDT, CDR2 FYEKMQ (reference sequence). V was pared by 8 bases and J by 0 bases, with 10 bases between. The CDR3 consists of 13 residues. The DNA of the CDR3 is TGTGCCAGCGTGGGCCGCCTGAACACTGAAGCTTTCTTT. Its protein is CASVGRLNTEAFF.

J is TRBJ2-7 and V is TRBV7-9; maybe TRBD1 (6 bases). The germline gives CDR1 SEHNR, CDR2 FQNEAQ (reference sequence). The CDR3 runs 14 residues. Trimming removed 3 bases from V and 2 bases from J, with 11 bases in between. The CDR3 region is CASSFNRETYEQYF. The DNA of the CDR3 is TGTGCCAGCAGCTTTAACAGGGAGACCTACGAGCAGTACTTC.

This chain joins TRBV4-3 and TRBJ2-1, with D perhaps TRBD1 (5 bases). This CDR3 is 14 amino acids long. The V end lost 1 base, the J end lost 5 bases, and 9 bases lay between the germline ends. The germline V gene encodes CDR1 LGHNA and CDR2 YSLEER. DNA for the CDR3: TGCGCCAGCAGCCAAGCTGGGGCAGACAATGAGCAGTTCTTC. As protein: CASSQAGADNEQFF.

This clone was seen a handful of times. V gene TRBV7-8 combines with J gene TRBJ2-7; TRBD2 matches at 10 bases. J was trimmed by 3 bases and V by 0 bases; bases with no gene match: 5. The CDR3 runs 16 residues. Per germline, CDR1 SGHVS and CDR2 FQNEAQ. The CDR3 region is CASSLAGLAGDYEQYF. CDR3 nucleotides: TGTGCCAGCAGCTTAGCGGGTCTAGCGGGAGACTACGAGCAGTACTTC.

The chain recombines TRBV28 with TRBJ2-3, with TRBD1 identical over 9 bases. Germline assignment: CDR1 MDHEN and CDR2 SYDVKM. Losses at the gene ends were 5 bases for V and 2 bases for J; bases not matched to a gene: 8. There are 16 residues in the CDR3. The CDR3: CASSPLGQGHTDTQYF. The CDR3 DNA reads as TGTGCCAGCAGTCCCCTGGGACAGGGCCACACAGATACGCAGTATTTT.

The J gene is TRBJ1-2, the V gene TRBV6-5; 7 bases are shared with TRBD1. Unmatched junction bases numbered 11, after V lost 5 bases and J lost 5 bases. The CDR3 spans 15 residues. CDR1 is MNHEY and CDR2 is SVGAGI in the germline V gene. CDR3 region: CASSPTGVGTYGYTF. CDR3 nucleotide sequence: TGTGCCAGCAGTCCTACAGGGGTAGGGACTTATGGCTACACCTTC.

This clone has just a few counts. The chain carries TRBV5-1 and TRBJ1-2, with no clear D. Germline values: CDR1 SGHRS, CDR2 YFSETQ. This CDR3 comprises 13 residues. Trimming removed 0 bases at V and 5 bases at J, with 8 bases between. The DNA of the CDR3 is TGCGCCAGCAGCTTGGAGCTTTCGTATGGCTACACCTTC. It translates to CASSLELSYGYTF. The whole variable domain, filled in from reference TRBV5-1 and TRBJ1-2, reads KAGVTQTPRYLIKTRGQQVTLSCSPISGHRSVSWYQQTPGQGLQFLFEYFSETQRNKGNFPGRFSGRQFSNSRSEMNVSTLELGDSALYLCASSLELSYGYTFGSGTRLTVV.

This clone turned up a few times. At the DNA level, this CDR3 is encoded by other sequences in the same sample as well. The rearrangement links TRBV7-9 to TRBJ2-7; possible D gene TRBD1, 5 bases. CDR3 size: 12 residues. CDR1 and CDR2 (germline): SEHNR, FQNEAQ (reference sequence). V was clipped by 2 bases and J by 4 bases, with 6 bases between them. The CDR3 here is CASSLSGYEQYF. The CDR3 DNA sequence: TGTGCCAGCAGCTTATCAGGGTACGAGCAGTACTTC.

This clone was detected a few times. This chain joins TRBV5-1 and TRBJ2-7, with D perhaps TRBD2 (6 bases). The germline V and J ends were trimmed by 0 bases and 3 bases, with 16 bases remaining between them. CDR3 length: 16 residues. Germline CDR1 is SGHRS and CDR2 is YFSETQ. CDR3 protein: CASSLDMTSSFYEQYF. The CDR3 nucleotides read TGCGCCAGCAGCTTGGATATGACTAGTAGTTTCTACGAGCAGTACTTC. The full variable domain, with the rest looked up from reference TRBV5-1 and TRBJ2-7, is KAGVTQTPRYLIKTRGQQVTLSCSPISGHRSVSWYQQTPGQGLQFLFEYFSETQRNKGNFPGRFSGRQFSNSRSEMNVSTLELGDSALYLCASSLDMTSSFYEQYFGPGTRLTVT.

The chain has TRBV19 and TRBJ2-3; 8 nucleotides agree with TRBD2. This CDR3 has 15 residues. Trimming removed 4 bases from V and 0 bases from J; junction bases left unmatched: 3. CDR1 LNHDA and CDR2 SQIVND come from the germline V gene (reference sequence). CDR3 sequence: CASSTSGGSTDTQYF. CDR3 DNA: TGTGCCAGTAGTACAAGCGGGGGAAGCACAGATACGCAGTATTTT.

The V call is TRBV7-3, the J call TRBJ2-5; 10 bases align to TRBD2. Looked up from germline, CDR1 is SGHTA and CDR2 is FQGTGA. The V gene end was trimmed by 0 bases and the J gene end by 7 bases; junction bases not matched to a gene: 5. The CDR3 runs 15 residues. The CDR3 region has the DNA TGTGCCAGCAGCTTAACAGCGGGGGGGCGAGGGACCCAGTACTTC. Translated: CASSLTAGGRGTQYF.

The rearrangement joins TRBV6-5 to TRBJ1-2, with 7 bases that match TRBD1. Germline trimming cut 10 bases from V and 0 bases from J; bases unmatched to any gene: 5. The germline CDR1 and CDR2 sequences are MNHEY and SVGAGI. The CDR3 consists of 13 residues. DNA of the CDR3: TGTGCCACCCGGGACAGTTCTAACTATGGCTACACCTTC. It codes for CATRDSSNYGYTF.

CDR3 protein: CASGRVGPDAEAFF. The DNA of the CDR3 is TGTGCCAGCGGCAGGGTGGGCCCGGATGCTGAAGCTTTCTTT. V usage is TRBV27 and J usage is TRBJ1-1, with TRBD1 as a possible D gene (5 bases). Trimming stripped 8 bases from V and 6 bases from J, with 19 bases between. CDR1 and CDR2 (germline): MNHEY, SMNVEV (reference sequence). The CDR3 length is 14 residues.

The rearrangement uses TRBV10-3 and TRBJ2-6; the D gene is possibly TRBD1 (5 bases). Germline V lookup: CDR1 ENHRY, CDR2 SYGVKD. V lost 6 bases to trimming and J lost 2 bases, with 14 bases between them. The CDR3 has 16 residues. CDR3 residues: CAISLSSGTGANVLTF. Here the CDR3 DNA reads TGTGCCATCAGCCTTTCCTCAGGGACTGGGGCCAACGTCCTGACTTTC.

The chain is built from TRBV4-3 and TRBJ1-2, with 7 bases identical to TRBD1. J gave up 4 bases and V 4 bases, and 3 bases lay outside the gene matches. Germline V gene lookup returns CDR1 LGHNA and CDR2 YSLEER. The CDR3 consists of 13 residues. CDR3 loop: CASSPGTVYGYTF. CDR3 in DNA: TGCGCCAGCAGCCCAGGGACAGTCTATGGCTACACCTTC.

V is TRBV29-1 and J is TRBJ1-4; TRBD1 agrees at 9 bases. V lost 6 bases, J lost 4 bases, and 9 bases stayed unmatched. Germline-derived CDR1 and CDR2 are SQVTM and ANQGSEA. The CDR3 contains 15 residues. CDR3 protein: CSVLGQGRGNEKLFF. CDR3 DNA sequence: TGCAGCGTACTGGGACAGGGTAGGGGTAATGAAAAACTGTTTTTT. Based on the CDR3 plus reference TRBV29-1 and TRBJ1-4, the full variable domain is SAVISQKPSRDICQRGTSLTIQCQVDSQVTMMFWYRQQPGQSLTLIATANQGSEATYESGFVIDKFPISRPNLTFSTLTVSNMSPEDSSIYLCSVLGQGRGNEKLFFGSGTQLSVL.

The chain employs TRBV7-6 and TRBJ2-5; the D gene is possibly TRBD2 (5 bases). Trimming took 1 base from V and 2 from J, leaving 14 bases between them. CDR3 length equals 16 residues. Germline assignment: CDR1 SGHVS and CDR2 FNYEAQ. As DNA, the CDR3 is TGTGCCAGCAGCTTAGAGGCGGCAGGACTGCAAGAGACCCAGTACTTC. This codes for CASSLEAAGLQETQYF.

Here the CDR3 reads CASSTDGYTEAFF. CDR3 in DNA: TGCGCCAGCAGCACCGACGGGTACACTGAAGCTTTCTTT. The chain has TRBV5-1 and TRBJ1-1; unclear D gene. Germline V CDR1 and CDR2: SGHRS, YFSETQ. V was shortened by 4 bases and J by 3 bases, with 10 bases between the two germline ends. This CDR3 comprises 13 residues.

This clone was seen only a few times. The CDR3 DNA sequence: TGTGCTAGTGGTCCTTCCCGACAGGGTAATCAGCCCCAGCATTTT. Protein: CASGPSRQGNQPQHF. The chain recombines TRBV12-5 with TRBJ1-5, with 7 bases that match TRBD1. V was clipped by 5 bases and J by 4 bases; unmatched bases: 8. In germline, CDR1 is LGHNT, CDR2 FRNRAP. This CDR3 comprises 15 residues.